This T cell receptor beta chain emerged from a study of T-cell reconstitution after alpha-beta-depleted transplantation in children. Trimming cost V 6 bases and J 4 bases; bases outside gene matches: 7. This CDR3 is built from 14 residues. Germline loops: CDR1 MNHEY, CDR2 SVGEGT. Preparation of the TCRbeta library was carried out with unique molecular identifiers. TCRdb redid the calling of the PCR reads with MiXCR, one entry per CDR3 protein. The sample yields hundreds of thousands of distinct CDR3 sequences, over 25% seen once. The J gene is TRBJ2-3, the V gene TRBV6-2 or TRBV6-3, with TRBD1 identical over 7 bases. The sample in question was PBMCs from the stem cell graft donor, obtained from the stem cell graft. The receptor comes from a human donor who donated a stem cell graft to a child with aplastic anemia. The CDR3 reads CASSKTGRPDTQYF. CDR3 in DNA: TGTGCCAGCAGCAAGACAGGGCGGCCAGATACGCAGTATTTT.